The clone carrying this T cell receptor (beta chain) was recorded many times. Antigen: not known. Using RNA transcripts as the source, TCR beta CDR3 regions were amplified. RT-PCR in the first round (using the HTBI primer set) targeted the TCR CDR3. MiXCR, applied by TCRdb to the multiplex PCR reads, yields one record per CDR3 protein. The table lists about 770,000 distinct CDR3 sequences, 15% to 20% of them singletons. V was cut by 2 bases and J by 6 bases, with 7 bases left in between. Germline-derived CDR1 and CDR2 are MNHEY and SMNVEV (reference sequence). The CDR3 is 13 amino acids. The blood sample predates any ophthalmopathy symptoms, coming from first hyperthyroidism diagnosis. This sample was taken from a study of T cells in Graves' hyperthyroidism and ophthalmopathy. General observations from the study: In blood, most of the thyroid clonotypes expanded above 0.001 were also present.

This TCR came from a woman aged 45-59 years with Graves' hyperthyroidism that later progressed to Graves' ophthalmopathy. Sequencing input: blood. V gene TRBV27 combines with J gene TRBJ2-2, with a weak D call TRBD1 (5 bases). The CDR3: CASSLLGPGELFF. The CDR3 coding sequence is TGTGCCAGCAGTTTACTGGGGCCCGGGGAGCTGTTTTTT.